This TCR beta chain was captured in a study of blood T cell repertoires in COVID-19. Recruits, aged roughly 18 to 95 years, lived in 25 or so US areas. The study assigned cohorts using participant-reported clinical history. Two negative PCRs, clearance, or symptom resolution had been documented for recovered Cohort 3 donors. Some clones are missing from TCRdb's copy, which holds only in-frame ones; the method was immunoSEQ multiplex PCR. The table includes over 200,000 clones, 65% to 90% detected once. Worth noting for this clone: Within the sample, other DNA sequences also encode this same CDR3.

Germline values: CDR1 SNHLY, CDR2 FYNNEI. Trimming cost V 3 bases and J 4 bases, with 6 bases left between them. The CDR3 loop spans 12 amino acids. The gene calls are TRBV2 and TRBJ1-2; D gene uncertain. This sequence originates from a man younger than 35 who had recovered from COVID-19. The material sequenced was PBMCs or T cells enriched from blood (not recorded which). CDR3 sequence reads: CASSDRGYGYTF. The CDR3 DNA is TGTGCCAGCAGTGACCGCGGCTATGGCTACACCTTC. The full variable domain, rest sourced from reference TRBV2 and TRBJ1-2, is EPEVTQTPSHQVTQMGQEVILRCVPISNHLYFYWYRQILGQKVEFLVSFYNNEISEKSEIFDDQFSVERPDGSNFTLKIRSTKLEDSAMYFCASSDRGYGYTFGSGTRLTVV.